This T cell receptor beta chain was identified during a study of cytomegalovirus exposure and HLA in healthy donors. The V end was cut by 5 bases, the J end by 0 bases, with 14 bases between. The CDR3 has 15 amino acids. Germline loops: CDR1 LNHDA, CDR2 SQIVND (reference sequence). The study ran its PCR with 60 Vbeta and 13 Jbeta primers. Clones were sequenced by immunoSEQ multiplex PCR, and TCRdb holds only the in-frame ones, with some missing. Of fewer than 200,000 clones listed, around 82% were seen once; the top ten hold roughly 15%. This clone has only a few counts. This rearrangement joins TRBV19 to TRBJ2-7; perhaps TRBD2 as D (6 bases). The sample comprised PBMCs. The sequence was collected from a woman between 25 and 40 years old in good health and CMV-seropositive. The CDR3 coding sequence is TGTGCCAGTAGTCCCGTGGAGGGCCTCTCCTACGAGCAGTACTTC. Amino acid sequence: CASSPVEGLSYEQYF. The full variable domain, with the rest looked up from reference TRBV19 and TRBJ2-7, is DGGITQSPKYLFRKEGQNVTLSCEQNLNHDAMYWYRQDPGQGLRLIYYSQIVNDFQKGDIAEGYSVSREKKESFPLTVTSAQKNPTAFYLCASSPVEGLSYEQYFGPGTRLTVT.